Only a few counts were recorded for the clone carrying this TCR beta chain. Its antigen is still unknown. Germline V gene data show CDR1 as LGHDT and CDR2 as YNNKEL (reference sequence). The CDR3 runs to 18 residues. The J segment lost 7 bases and the V segment lost 1 base, leaving 11 bases of the junction unmatched. These data are taken from a study of T cell responses to AZD1222 COVID-19 vaccine. Whole-study results and caveats: Donors were chiefly white British, with a greater number of females, and clonal diversity was perhaps underestimated. Seropositive status at baseline applied to only six AZD1222 recipients.

Only in-frame clones appear in the TCRdb table, and some are missing; sequencing was by immunoSEQ multiplex PCR. Among around 160,000 clones, about 90% were seen once, and the ten largest hold 1% to 1.5%. Investigators merged groups given second doses at roughly 4 or roughly 12 weeks. The TCR comes from an adult who received the AZD1222 COVID-19 vaccine. This chain connects TRBV3-1 (or the pseudogene TRBV3-2) to TRBJ1-5; the match to TRBD1 covers 12 bases. Sequenced here: peripheral blood, sampled 28 days after the second AZD1222 dose. The chain's CDR3 is CASSQGGGQGAVWQPQHF. The CDR3 bases are TGTGCCAGCAGCCAAGGAGGGGGACAGGGGGCGGTTTGGCAGCCCCAGCATTTT.